The 7 T cell receptor beta chains given below trace back to one sample, sequenced in a study of control samples from healthy donors and cancer patients (TCRdb year 2020). Library preparation employed the immunoSEQ multiplex PCR assay. The table comes from immuneACCESS by way of TCRdb, which keeps in-frame sequences with V and J called. Part of the clones is missing from these tables; in studies checked, under half for an unresolved V gene and the rest for unknown reasons. For this sample the table gives 150,000 to 200,000 clones, of which 90% to 95% were detected only once. The ten top clones hold 1.1% to 1.5% of the sample. Sample: blood. Source of these receptors: a woman aged 18-30 years in good health.

The chain carries TRBV7-2 and TRBJ1-4; unclear D gene. Trimming cost V 5 bases and J 8 bases, with 27 bases left between them. Germline lookup yields CDR1 SGHTA and CDR2 FQGNSA. CDR3 length equals 18 residues. The CDR3 nucleotides are TGTGCCAGCAGCCCCTACCCTCTCTACAGTCCGTGGTGGGAAAAACTGTTTTTT. Protein sequence: CASSPYPLYSPWWEKLFF.

The chain joins TRBV4-2 to TRBJ2-2; the D gene is possibly TRBD1 (5 bases). This CDR3 is built from 16 residues. Deletions cut 1 base from V and 4 bases from J, with 13 bases between. Looked up from germline, CDR1 is LGHNA and CDR2 is YNFKEQ. The CDR3 protein is CASSQAEQDGTGELFF. The CDR3 DNA follows: TGTGCCAGCAGCCAAGCCGAACAGGATGGCACCGGGGAGCTGTTTTTT.

This clone was recorded only once. This chain connects TRBV5-5 to TRBJ1-1; D ambiguous. The CDR3 is made up of 13 amino acids. The V end was cut by 1 base, the J end by 1 base, with 5 bases between. Per the germline V gene, CDR1 is SGHKS and CDR2 is YYEKEE (reference sequence). The CDR3: CASSLKANTEAFF. CDR3 sequence (DNA): TGTGCCAGCAGCTTGAAGGCGAACACTGAAGCTTTCTTT.

The chain is built from TRBV3-1 (or the pseudogene TRBV3-2) and TRBJ2-3; D is unclear. Trimming removed 1 base at V and 7 bases at J, with 3 bases between. This CDR3 is 11 amino acids long. CDR1 is LGHDT, CDR2 YNNKEL, per germline (reference sequence). The CDR3 sequence: CASSQGYTQYF. Here the CDR3 DNA reads TGTGCCAGCAGCCAAGGATATACGCAGTATTTT.

Only one count was recorded for this clone. The V gene is TRBV29-1, the J gene TRBJ2-7; perhaps TRBD1 as D (6 bases). This CDR3 contains 15 residues. Germline loops: CDR1 SQVTM, CDR2 ANQGSEA. Between the trimmed V and J ends, which lost 0 bases and 2 bases, there was a span of 14 bases. In nucleotides, the CDR3 is TGCAGCGTTGAAGACCACGGACAGCCTACCTACGAGCAGTACTTC. Residues: CSVEDHGQPTYEQYF.

The genes are TRBV2 and TRBJ1-5; D possibly corresponds to TRBD1 (6 bases). The CDR3 contains 14 residues. Germline V lookup: CDR1 SNHLY, CDR2 FYNNEI. Trimming took off 6 bases at V and 2 bases at J, with 11 bases between the two ends. The CDR3 reads CASREQGGNQPQHF. In DNA, the CDR3 is TGTGCCAGCAGGGAACAGGGAGGCAATCAGCCCCAGCATTTT.

This chain joins TRBV10-3 and TRBJ1-2; 11 positions match TRBD1. Germline V gene lookup returns CDR1 ENHRY and CDR2 SYGVKD. V was pared by 2 bases and J by 4 bases, with 3 bases of the junction left unmatched. The CDR3 totals 15 residues. CDR3 region: CAISEVDRGLYGYTF. In nucleotides, the CDR3 is TGTGCCATCAGTGAGGTGGACAGGGGGCTCTATGGCTACACCTTC.